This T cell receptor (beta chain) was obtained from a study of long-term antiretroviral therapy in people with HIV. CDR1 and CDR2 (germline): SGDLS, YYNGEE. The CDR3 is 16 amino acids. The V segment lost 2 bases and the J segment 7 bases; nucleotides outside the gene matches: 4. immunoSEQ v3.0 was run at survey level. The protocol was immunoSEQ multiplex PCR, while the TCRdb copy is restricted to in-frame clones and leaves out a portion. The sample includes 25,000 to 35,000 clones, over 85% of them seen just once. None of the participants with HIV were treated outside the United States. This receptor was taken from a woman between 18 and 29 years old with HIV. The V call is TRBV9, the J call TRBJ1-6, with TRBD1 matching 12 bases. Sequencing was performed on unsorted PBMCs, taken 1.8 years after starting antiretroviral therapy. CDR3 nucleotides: TGTGCCAGCAGCGTGGGACAGGGGGCAGCGAATTCACCCCTCCACTTT. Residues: CASSVGQGAANSPLHF.